These 5 T cell receptor beta chains were sequenced from one sample in a study of T cell responses to AZD1222 COVID-19 vaccine (dated by TCRdb to 2020 to 2022). The library was made by the immunoSEQ multiplex PCR assay. This immuneACCESS table, as held by TCRdb, lists in-frame sequences with V and J called but not all clones. Of the missing ones, under half trace to an unresolved V gene in checked studies; the others have no known cause. Across this sample there are over 150,000 clones, with about nine tenths seen only once. Approximately 2.8% of the sample is held by the ten biggest clonotypes. What this sample's time point label stands for: baseline before first vaccination. Material: peripheral blood, obtained on day 0 of AZD1222 vaccination. Source of these receptors: an adult in good health.

This sequence joins TRBV6-1 and TRBJ1-5, with 8 bases lining up with TRBD1. Germline CDR1 reads MNHNS; CDR2 reads SASEGT. V gave up 3 bases and J gave up 7 bases; unmatched junction bases: 2. The CDR3 loop spans 13 amino acids. CDR3 amino acids: CASSEDRVQPQHF. The CDR3 region has the DNA TGTGCCAGCAGTGAGGACAGGGTCCAGCCCCAGCATTTT.

The gene calls are TRBV5-1 and TRBJ2-6, with D unresolved. The CDR3 runs to 16 residues. Germline V lookup: CDR1 SGHRS, CDR2 YFSETQ. The V end was cut by 0 bases, the J end by 0 bases, with 7 bases between. The CDR3 DNA reads TGCGCCAGCAGCTTGGCACAAACCTCTGGGGCCAACGTCCTGACTTTC. Protein sequence: CASSLAQTSGANVLTF. Full variable domain (missing parts from reference TRBV5-1 and TRBJ2-6): KAGVTQTPRYLIKTRGQQVTLSCSPISGHRSVSWYQQTPGQGLQFLFEYFSETQRNKGNFPGRFSGRQFSNSRSEMNVSTLELGDSALYLCASSLAQTSGANVLTFGAGSRLTVL.

V gene TRBV18 combines with J gene TRBJ1-1; D is undetermined. The CDR3 consists of 12 residues. Germline CDR1 KGHSH, CDR2 LQKENI. The V end lost 6 bases, the J end lost 2 bases, and 7 bases lay between the germline ends. CDR3 nucleotides: TGTGCCAGCTCCCAAGTTAACACTGAAGCTTTCTTT. This codes for CASSQVNTEAFF.

The chain links TRBV11-2 to TRBJ2-5; D may correspond to TRBD1 or TRBD2 (5 bases each). The CDR3 has 14 amino acids. The V end was cut by 1 base, the J end by 6 bases, with 12 bases between. Germline CDR1 is SGHAT and CDR2 is FQNNGV. This chain's CDR3 is CASSLGSGTKTQYF. The CDR3, as DNA: TGTGCCAGCAGCTTAGGCTCAGGGACCAAGACCCAGTACTTC. Variable domain in full (rest from reference TRBV11-2 and TRBJ2-5): EAGVAQSPRYKIIEKRQSVAFWCNPISGHATLYWYQQILGQGPKLLIQFQNNGVVDDSQLPKDRFSAERLKGVDSTLKIQPAKLEDSAVYLCASSLGSGTKTQYFGPGTRLLVL.

The chain recombines TRBV12-5 with TRBJ2-2, with 11 positions matching TRBD1. V lost 0 bases, J lost 5 bases, and 23 bases stayed unmatched. The germline CDR1 and CDR2 sequences are LGHNT and FRNRAP. The CDR3 totals 23 residues. CDR3 sequence reads: CASGLVQGIRDRGTPPGTGELFF. CDR3 nucleotides: TGTGCTAGTGGTTTGGTACAGGGGATCCGGGACAGGGGGACCCCGCCGGGGACCGGGGAGCTGTTTTTT.